Included here is one T cell receptor (beta chain) sequence, with context. This clonotype was recorded at least ten times. Its antigen is still unknown. No much larger clone is present one base from it, and per-base qualities are unavailable. The source of the sample is a study of T-cell reconstitution after alpha-beta-depleted transplantation in children (dated by TCRdb to about 2016). Some background on the complete study: The study quantitatively tracked T-cell immune reconstitution after TCRalphabeta/CD19-depleted allogeneic hematopoietic cell transplantation in children using TCR repertoire profiling.

General conclusions and limits of the study: Over subsequent months, a decline in hyperexpanded clone frequencies was noted, and after one year, T-cell counts and TCRbeta diversity were mostly ascribed to newly produced T cells. In some patients, the high TCRbeta diversity seen at day 60 was put down to recipient T cells and intrathymic progenitors that had survived conditioning. The apparently early recovery of alphabetaT-cell counts about two months after transplant reportedly depended on only several hundred rapidly expanded clones that came from non-depleted graft cells.

The treatment or condition label here, explained by the study, means: allogeneic hematopoietic cell transplantation with graft depleted of TCRalphabeta T cells and CD19 B cells. TCRalphabeta/CD19-depleted allogeneic hematopoietic cell grafts were given to the transplant recipients, all of whom were children. Libraries were made using PCR. These reads were obtained on an Illumina HiSeq 2500. TCR library preparation used molecular barcoding, with unique molecular identifiers applied to normalize quantification of the TCRbeta repertoire. The public reads were reprocessed in TCRdb via fastp at Q25 and MiXCR, keeping in-frame beta chains. Rows matching on CDR3 protein sequence are summarized as one entry with the most common DNA and genes. This sample is represented by approximately 110,000 distinct CDR3 sequences; approximately 10% of them were singletons. The top ten hold less than 40% of the sample.

This clonotype originated in a boy between 2 and 10 years old with acute lymphoblastic leukemia, due to receive a stem cell transplant. This sample comprised PBMCs, obtained before TCRalphabeta/CD19-depleted stem cell transplant.

The CDR3 reads CASRHNRVGETQYF. The DNA sequence reads TGTGCCAGCAGACACAACAGGGTCGGAGAGACCCAGTACTTC. This chain joins TRBV6-2 or TRBV6-3 to TRBJ2-5; matching of 6 bases hints at TRBD1 as the D gene. The CDR3 runs 14 residues from the cysteine to the phenylalanine. Just the 42-base CDR3 DNA is kept, in frame starting at base 1. CDR1 and CDR2 are drawn from the germline V gene: MNHEY, SVGEGT. Between the V and J ends, shortened by 6 bases and 4 bases respectively, the junction contains 15 bases.